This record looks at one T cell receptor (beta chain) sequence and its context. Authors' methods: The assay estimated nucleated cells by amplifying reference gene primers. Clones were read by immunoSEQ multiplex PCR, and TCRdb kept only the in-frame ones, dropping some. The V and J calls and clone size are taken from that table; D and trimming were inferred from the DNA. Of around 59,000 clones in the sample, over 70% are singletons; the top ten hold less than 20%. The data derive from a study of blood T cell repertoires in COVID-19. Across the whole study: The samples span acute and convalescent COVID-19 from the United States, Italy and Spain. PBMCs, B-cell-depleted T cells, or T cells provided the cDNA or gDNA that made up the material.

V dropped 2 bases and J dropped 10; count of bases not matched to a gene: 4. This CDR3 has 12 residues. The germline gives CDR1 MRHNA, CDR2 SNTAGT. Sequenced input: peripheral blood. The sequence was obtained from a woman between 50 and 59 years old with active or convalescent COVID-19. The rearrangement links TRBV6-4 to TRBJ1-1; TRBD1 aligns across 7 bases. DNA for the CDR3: TGTGCCAGCAGTGACCCCCAGGGGGGAGCTTTCTTT. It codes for CASSDPQGGAFF.